The 25 T cell receptor beta chains presented below share a single source sample, sequenced in a study of T cell clonality in common variable immunodeficiency. Measured with immunoSEQ multiplex PCR; TCRdb has only the in-frame clones, and not every one. The sample was found to contain 39,000 or so clones, and every one recurs. Sequenced input: peripheral blood mononuclear cells. The receptors were sampled from a person between 18 and 69 years old in good health.

The table lists this clone with many counts. The sequenced fragment ends 3 residues before the CDR3 boundary, so the rest is inferred from the germline J gene. This rearrangement joins TRBV7-3 to TRBJ2-1; 8 nucleotides agree with TRBD2. Losses at the gene ends were 2 bases for V and 6 bases for J; bases not matched to a gene: 6. This CDR3 comprises 15 residues. CDR1 and CDR2 (germline): SGHTA, FQGTGA. The CDR3 DNA, read in part, is TGTGCCAGCAGCTTATCGGGGGGGCCCCCCAATGAG. Translated: CASSLSGGPPNE. The CDR3 reads in full as CASSLSGGPPNEQFF.

This clone showed up many times. CDR3 DNA (partial): TGTGCCAGTAGTATAGACAGGGCCTACAATGAG. It is translated as CASSIDRAYNE. The entire CDR3 protein is CASSIDRAYNEQFF. The V gene is TRBV19, the J gene TRBJ2-1; D is perhaps TRBD1 (5 bases). The read comes to an end 3 residues before the CDR3 does, leaving the germline J gene to fill in the end. V lost 0 bases to trimming and J lost 2 bases, with 5 bases between them. The CDR3 loop spans 14 amino acids. Germline CDR1 and CDR2: LNHDA and SQIVND (reference sequence).

This clone was recorded at least ten times. Read data end 3 residues before the CDR3 end; the end is taken from the germline J gene. This chain uses TRBV18 with TRBJ1-2; D remains unclear. V gave up 4 bases and J gave up 4 bases, with 13 bases separating them. This CDR3 has 14 amino acids. The germline gives CDR1 KGHSH, CDR2 LQKENI. CDR3 DNA (partial): TGTGCCAGCTCACAAACAGCTTTTAGCTATGGC. Translation: CASSQTAFSYG. The whole CDR3 reads CASSQTAFSYGYTF.

This clone came up many times. The read terminates 3 residues before the CDR3 end, so the remaining end is supplied by the germline J gene. The chain joins TRBV18 to TRBJ2-1, with 8 bases lining up with TRBD2. Germline V gene lookup returns CDR1 KGHSH and CDR2 LQKENI. The CDR3 has 17 amino acids. V lost 3 bases to trimming and J lost 6 bases; unmatched junction nucleotides: 13. The CDR3 reads CASSPQKLAEAGNEQFF. CDR3 DNA, as far as it was read: TGTGCCAGCTCACCCCAGAAACTAGCGGAGGCAGGCAATGAG.

This clone was seen ten or more times. The read is 3 residues too short to cover the CDR3 end, so that end is filled in from the germline J gene. V gene TRBV10-3 combines with J gene TRBJ2-4, with 9 positions matching TRBD2. CDR3 length equals 15 residues. Trimming at V came to 0 bases and at J to 8 bases, leaving 5 bases not matched to a gene. Looked up from germline, CDR1 is ENHRY and CDR2 is SYGVKD. The sequenced part of the CDR3 DNA is TGTGCCATCAGTGAGTCGACAGCGGGAGGTCACATT. Residues: CAISESTAGGHI. The complete CDR3 reads CAISESTAGGHIQYF.

This clone was seen many times. From the germline J gene comes the end of the CDR3, since the read stops 3 residues before it. The genes are TRBV30 and TRBJ2-7, with D perhaps matching TRBD1 or TRBD2 (6 bases each). The V and J ends lost 2 bases and 2 bases respectively, with 13 bases between them. This CDR3 spans 14 amino acids. Germline CDR1 GTSNPN, CDR2 SVGIG (reference sequence). CDR3 DNA, as far as it was read: TGTGCCTGGAGTTTAGGAGGGGGACCCTACGAG. The encoded protein is CAWSLGGGPYE. The CDR3 as a whole reads CAWSLGGGPYEQYF.

This clone was observed a handful of times. This likely stems from a read error, as it lies one base from a far larger clone. The read ends 3 residues before the CDR3 terminus; that terminus is restored from the germline J gene. The chain links TRBV30 to TRBJ1-4, with 9 bases fitting TRBD1. Germline assignment: CDR1 GTSNPN and CDR2 SVGIG (reference sequence). The CDR3 loop spans 13 amino acids. With 8 bases clipped from V and 8 bases from J, the junction kept 9 bases outside the gene matches. CDR3 DNA (partial): TGTGCCCGTGACCGGGACAGGGACGAAAAA. Translated, it gives CARDRDRDEK. The entire CDR3 is CARDRDRDEKLFF.

This clone was picked up many times. The observed sequence ends 3 residues before the CDR3 terminus, with the missing tail filled in from the germline J gene. The J gene is TRBJ2-7, the V gene TRBV7-2; 7 bases match TRBD1. The CDR3 is 14 residues long. Germline values: CDR1 SGHTA, CDR2 FQGNSA. V gave up 3 bases and J gave up 3 bases; unmatched junction bases: 5. Partial CDR3 DNA: TGTGCCAGCAGCTTGTCGGGACAGCACTACGAG. Translation: CASSLSGQHYE. In full, the CDR3 is CASSLSGQHYEQYF.

This clone came up many times. The read ends 3 residues early relative to the CDR3; the germline J gene fills the gap. V gene TRBV7-2 combines with J gene TRBJ1-6, with D unclear. Trimming took off 5 bases at V and 10 bases at J, with 12 bases between the two ends. CDR1 and CDR2 from the germline V gene are SGHTA and FQGNSA. The CDR3 covers 13 residues. The CDR3 sequence: CASSPRGWSPLHF. CDR3 DNA (partial): TGTGCCAGCAGCCCGAGAGGTTGGTCACCC. The variable domain in full, with the rest retrieved from reference TRBV7-2 and TRBJ1-6, is GAGVSQSPSNKVTEKGKDVELRCDPISGHTALYWYRQSLGQGLEFLIYFQGNSAPDKSGLPSDRFSAERTGGSVSTLTIQRTQQEDSAVYLCASSPRGWSPLHFGNGTRLTVT.

This clone has ten or more counts. The covered CDR3 bases are TGTGCCAGCAGTGCGAGAGGGCCC. Amino acid sequence: CASSARGP. The CDR3 in its entirety is CASSARGPQHF. V and J are TRBV2 and TRBJ1-5, with D uncertain. The read comes to an end 3 residues before the CDR3 does, leaving the germline J gene to fill in the end. This CDR3 is built from 11 residues. V was pared by 4 bases and J by 9 bases, with 7 bases between. Germline V gene lookup returns CDR1 SNHLY and CDR2 FYNNEI.

This clone appeared a few times. Sequencing ends 3 residues short of the CDR3 end; the germline J gene provides the rest. The rearrangement joins TRBV7-2 to TRBJ1-2; D is possibly TRBD1 (5 bases). Germline V gives CDR1 SGHTA, CDR2 FQGNSA. This CDR3 contains 14 residues. The CDR3 sequence is CASSPGHGQPEYTF. The sequenced part of the CDR3 DNA is TGTGCCAGCAGCCCCGGACACGGGCAACCCGAA. Using reference TRBV7-2 and TRBJ1-2 for the parts outside the CDR3, the full variable domain is GAGVSQSPSNKVTEKGKDVELRCDPISGHTALYWYRQSLGQGLEFLIYFQGNSAPDKSGLPSDRFSAERTGGSVSTLTIQRTQQEDSAVYLCASSPGHGQPEYTFGSGTRLTVV.

This clone came up many times. Read sequence stops 3 residues before the CDR3 end, and the germline J gene provides the missing end. The V gene is TRBV7-2, the J gene TRBJ2-7, with 12 positions matching TRBD2. The CDR3 has 14 residues. The ends lost 6 bases at V and 5 bases at J; junction bases unmatched: 5. CDR1 is SGHTA and CDR2 is FQGNSA in the germline V gene. The CDR3 loop reads CASSLAGGPNEQYF. CDR3 DNA (partial): TGTGCCAGCAGTCTAGCGGGAGGGCCGAACGAG.

The sample holds many counts of this clone. The DNA read from the CDR3 is TGTGCCAGCACCTCCGGGACAGGGGCTGAGGAG. Its protein is CASTSGTGAEE. The whole CDR3 sequence reads CASTSGTGAEELFF. This chain uses TRBV7-2 with TRBJ2-2; 10 bases align to TRBD1. The CDR3 end falls 3 residues outside the read, so it is completed with the germline J gene. Germline CDR1 is SGHTA and CDR2 is FQGNSA. This CDR3 is 14 amino acids long. Losses at the gene ends were 7 bases for V and 10 bases for J; bases not matched to a gene: 9.

This clone came up many times. The DNA ends 3 residues before the CDR3 does, and the rest of the CDR3 is filled in from the germline J gene. This sequence joins TRBV20-1 and TRBJ1-2, with D hard to call. The CDR3 has 10 amino acids. Germline-derived CDR1 and CDR2 are DFQATT and SNEGSKA (reference sequence). CDR3 residues: CSARVVGYTF. CDR3 DNA, as far as it was read: TGCAGTGCTAGAGTCGTGGGC.

Notes on this clone: The read ends 3 residues before the CDR3 terminus; that terminus is restored from the germline J gene. This rearrangement joins TRBV23-1 to TRBJ2-3; possibly TRBD1 for D (6 bases). TRBV23-1 is noted as an ORF with a role that remains uncertain. This CDR3 comprises 19 residues. V lost 4 bases and J 0 bases, leaving 23 bases between the germline ends. The CDR3 loop is CASSLLDSQKTTSTDTQYF. Incomplete CDR3 DNA: TGCGCCAGCAGTCTACTGGACAGCCAGAAGACTACTAGCACAGATACG.

There are a few counts of this clone. The read ends 3 residues shy of where the CDR3 ends; the end is completed using the germline J gene. This chain connects TRBV11-2 to TRBJ1-2; TRBD1 might be the D (5 bases). Looked up from germline, CDR1 is SGHAT and CDR2 is FQNNGV. The CDR3 runs to 13 residues. CDR3: CASSLGQGWGYTF. The CDR3 DNA, read in part, is TGTGCCAGCAGCTTAGGTCAGGGTTGGGGC.

There are many counts of this clone. With the read ending 3 residues before the CDR3 end, the germline J gene is used to fill in that end. The chain links TRBV7-8 to TRBJ1-6; 9 nucleotides match TRBD1. The CDR3 spans 15 residues. Germline-derived CDR1 and CDR2 are SGHVS and FQNEAQ. The V gene end was trimmed by 5 bases and the J gene end by 7 bases; junction bases not matched to a gene: 6. The part of the CDR3 DNA that was read is TGTGCCAGCAGCCCCCAACAGGGGGCGAATTCACCC. Its protein is CASSPQQGANSP. The whole CDR3 reads CASSPQQGANSPLHF.

This clone came up many times. The sequence runs out 3 residues before the end of the CDR3; the remainder is reconstructed from the germline J gene. The chain is built from TRBV20-1 and TRBJ2-5; tentatively, D is TRBD1 (5 bases). The CDR3 runs to 13 residues. Deletions cut 1 base from V and 2 bases from J, with 8 bases between. CDR1 is DFQATT, CDR2 SNEGSKA, per germline (reference sequence). CDR3 bases read: TGCAGTGCTAGAGGGGGCTTTCAAGAGACC. Its protein is CSARGGFQET. Given in full, the CDR3 is CSARGGFQETQYF.

With regard to this clone: The CDR3 is cut off 3 residues early in the read; its end comes from the germline J gene. The V and J genes are TRBV5-5 and TRBJ1-6; D remains unclear. The CDR3 totals 14 residues. Per the germline V gene, CDR1 is SGHKS and CDR2 is YYEKEE (reference sequence). The ends were cut back, 5 bases at V and 6 bases at J, with 12 bases in the middle. The sequenced CDR3 bases are TGTGCCAGCAGAACTGGGCCGACTAATTCACCC. It codes for CASRTGPTNSP. The whole CDR3 region reads CASRTGPTNSPLHF.

This clone was counted at least ten times. Read sequence stops 3 residues before the CDR3 end, and the germline J gene provides the missing end. The V call is TRBV19, the J call TRBJ1-5, with D possibly matching TRBD1 (6 bases). This CDR3 region has 15 residues. V gave up 6 bases and J gave up 3 bases, with 15 bases separating them. Looked up from germline, CDR1 is LNHDA and CDR2 is SQIVND (reference sequence). The covered CDR3 bases are TGTGCCAGTAGCGCACAGGGTTTCTCCAATCAGCCC. Protein sequence: CASSAQGFSNQP. The CDR3 in its entirety is CASSAQGFSNQPQHF.

This clone was counted many times. The read ends 3 residues before the CDR3 terminus; that terminus is restored from the germline J gene. The rearrangement links TRBV30 to TRBJ1-2, with D perhaps TRBD1 (5 bases). The CDR3 is made up of 15 amino acids. The V gene's germline CDR1 is GTSNPN and CDR2 SVGIG (reference sequence). With 0 bases removed from V and 4 bases from J, the gap between germline ends came to 15 bases. CDR3 DNA, as far as it was read: TGTGCCTGGAGTGTGGCCCGGAGAGACAGCTATGGC. Translation gives CAWSVARRDSYG. The whole CDR3 region reads CAWSVARRDSYGYTF.

At least ten counts were recorded for this clone. The read ends 3 residues before the CDR3 terminus; that terminus is restored from the germline J gene. The genes are TRBV29-1 and TRBJ2-7; 14 positions agree with TRBD2. This CDR3 comprises 13 residues. V lost 4 bases, J lost 6 bases, and 2 bases stayed unmatched. The V gene's germline CDR1 is SQVTM and CDR2 ANQGSEA. The CDR3 is CSVAGLAGGEQYF. Partial CDR3 DNA: TGCAGCGTTGCAGGACTAGCGGGAGGCGAG.

This clone showed up many times. CDR3 DNA (partial): TGCGCCAGCATGGCACCTAGCTCCTACAATGAG. Translated, it gives CASMAPSSYNE. From start to end, the CDR3 is CASMAPSSYNEQFF. This rearrangement joins TRBV5-1 to TRBJ2-1; D uncertain. The read ends 3 residues early relative to the CDR3; the germline J gene fills the gap. The V gene's germline CDR1 is SGHRS and CDR2 YFSETQ. The V and J ends lost 6 bases and 0 bases respectively, with 10 bases between them. This CDR3 comprises 14 residues. The full variable domain, its missing parts supplied by reference TRBV5-1 and TRBJ2-1, is KAGVTQTPRYLIKTRGQQVTLSCSPISGHRSVSWYQQTPGQGLQFLFEYFSETQRNKGNFPGRFSGRQFSNSRSEMNVSTLELGDSALYLCASMAPSSYNEQFFGPGTRLTVL.

This clone was found a few times. The read stops 3 residues short of the end of the CDR3; the missing end is completed from the germline J gene. V usage is TRBV20-1 and J usage is TRBJ2-5, with 14 positions matching TRBD2. The germline V gene has CDR1 DFQATT and CDR2 SNEGSKA (reference sequence). V lost 6 bases, J lost 4 bases, and 7 bases stayed unmatched. The CDR3 covers 15 residues. The covered CDR3 bases are TGCAGTGCCCCGACTAGCGGGGGGGCCCGAGAGACC. Translating gives CSAPTSGGARET. The CDR3 reads in full as CSAPTSGGARETQYF.

Note on this clone: The read stops 3 residues short of the end of the CDR3; the missing end is completed from the germline J gene. The chain employs TRBV19 and TRBJ1-5, with 7 nucleotides matching TRBD1. This CDR3 contains 16 residues. Germline V CDR1 and CDR2: LNHDA, SQIVND (reference sequence). J gave up 0 bases and V 4 bases, and 6 bases lay outside the gene matches. The DNA read from the CDR3 is TGTGCCAGTAGTAACCGGGACAGTTATAGCAATCAGCCC. This codes for CASSNRDSYSNQP. The entire CDR3 is CASSNRDSYSNQPQHF.